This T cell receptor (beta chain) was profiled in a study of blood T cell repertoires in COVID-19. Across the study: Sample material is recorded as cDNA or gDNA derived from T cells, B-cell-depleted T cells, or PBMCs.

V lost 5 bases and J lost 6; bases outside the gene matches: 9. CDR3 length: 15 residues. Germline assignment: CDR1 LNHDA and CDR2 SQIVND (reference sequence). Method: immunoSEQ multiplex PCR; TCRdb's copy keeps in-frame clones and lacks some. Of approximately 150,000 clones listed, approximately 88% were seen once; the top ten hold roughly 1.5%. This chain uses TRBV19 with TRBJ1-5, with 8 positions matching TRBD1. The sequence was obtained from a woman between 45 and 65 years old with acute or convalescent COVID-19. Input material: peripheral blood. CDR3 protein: CASSPGGAASQPQHF. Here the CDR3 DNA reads TGTGCCAGTAGTCCAGGGGGCGCGGCGAGTCAGCCCCAGCATTTT. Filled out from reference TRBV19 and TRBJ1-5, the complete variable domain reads DGGITQSPKYLFRKEGQNVTLSCEQNLNHDAMYWYRQDPGQGLRLIYYSQIVNDFQKGDIAEGYSVSREKKESFPLTVTSAQKNPTAFYLCASSPGGAASQPQHFGDGTRLSIL.